In its sample, the clone carrying this T cell receptor (beta chain) was seen once. Its antigen is undetermined. The PCR employed 60 Vbeta primers together with 13 Jbeta primers. The table came from immunoSEQ multiplex PCR; TCRdb's copy has only in-frame clones and leaves some out. The table records some 140,000 clones, over 75% of them present only once. The record originates from a study of cytomegalovirus exposure and HLA in healthy donors. The overall study: An earlier analysis found some 100 million unique TCR beta sequences from about 190 million T cells. Study-level findings and limits: As a later analysis revealed, most CMV-associated TCR beta chains appeared HLA-restricted. Later analysis identified a missense DCLRE1C variant that was linked to TCR beta V- and J-gene trimming.

Sequenced: PBMCs. This TCR was sampled from a woman aged 50 to 65 in good health and CMV-seropositive.

CDR3 protein: CASSPGLAGWGGTDTQYF. DNA for the CDR3: TGTGCCAGCAGCCCGGGACTAGCGGGGTGGGGTGGCACAGATACGCAGTATTTT. This chain connects TRBV7-9 to TRBJ2-3; TRBD2 matches at 13 bases. After removal of 5 bases from V and 1 base from J, the junction contained 9 bases not matched to a gene. Germline-derived CDR1 and CDR2 are SEHNR and FQNEAQ (reference sequence). The CDR3 length is 18 residues.